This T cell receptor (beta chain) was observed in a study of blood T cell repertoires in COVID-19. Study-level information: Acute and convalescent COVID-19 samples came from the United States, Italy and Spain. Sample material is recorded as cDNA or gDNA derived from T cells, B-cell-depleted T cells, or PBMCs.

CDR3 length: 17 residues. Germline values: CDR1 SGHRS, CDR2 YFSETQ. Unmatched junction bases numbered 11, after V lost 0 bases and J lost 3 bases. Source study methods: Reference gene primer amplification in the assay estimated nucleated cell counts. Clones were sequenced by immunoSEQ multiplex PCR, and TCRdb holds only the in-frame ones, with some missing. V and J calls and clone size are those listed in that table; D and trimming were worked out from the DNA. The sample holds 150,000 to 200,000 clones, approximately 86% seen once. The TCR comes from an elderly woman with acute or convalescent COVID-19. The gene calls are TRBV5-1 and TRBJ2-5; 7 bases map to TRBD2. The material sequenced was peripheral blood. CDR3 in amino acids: CASSLGARSSGEETQYF. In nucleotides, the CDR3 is TGCGCCAGCAGCTTGGGTGCGAGGTCCAGCGGGGAAGAGACCCAGTACTTC.